The present entry profiles one T cell receptor beta chain with its context. What it recognizes is unknown. Amplification used 60 Vbeta primers and 13 Jbeta primers. Clones were sequenced by immunoSEQ multiplex PCR, and TCRdb holds only the in-frame ones, with some missing. The sample has about 190,000 clones; about four fifths are singletons. This specimen belongs to a study of cytomegalovirus exposure and HLA in healthy donors. Broader study findings: Reportedly, diagnosis of cytomegalovirus status by the classifier showed high specificity and sensitivity.

The CDR3 runs 15 residues. Germline loops: CDR1 WSHSY, CDR2 SAAADI. With 0 bases removed from V and 2 bases from J, the gap between germline ends came to 10 bases. The sequenced sample consisted of PBMCs. The clonotype was recovered from a boy younger than 18 in good health and CMV-seronegative. The chain employs TRBV10-2 and TRBJ2-5; possibly TRBD2 for D (6 bases). CDR3 amino acids: CASSESGLWQETQYF. The CDR3 DNA reads TGCGCCAGCAGTGAGTCGGGACTCTGGCAAGAGACCCAGTACTTC.